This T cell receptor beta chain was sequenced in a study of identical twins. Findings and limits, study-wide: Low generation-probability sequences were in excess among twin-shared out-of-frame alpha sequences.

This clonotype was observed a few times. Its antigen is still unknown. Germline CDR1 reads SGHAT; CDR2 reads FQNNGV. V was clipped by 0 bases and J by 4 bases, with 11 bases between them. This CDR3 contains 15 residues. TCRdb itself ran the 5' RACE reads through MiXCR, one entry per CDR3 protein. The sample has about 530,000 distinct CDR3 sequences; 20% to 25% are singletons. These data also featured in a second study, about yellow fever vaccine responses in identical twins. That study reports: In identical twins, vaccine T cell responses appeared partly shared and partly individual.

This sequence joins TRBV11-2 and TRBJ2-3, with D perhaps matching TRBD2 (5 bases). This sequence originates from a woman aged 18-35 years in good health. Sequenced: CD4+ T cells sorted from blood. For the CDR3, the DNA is TGTGCCAGCAGCTTAGAACTAGTGAGGTCAGATACGCAGTATTTT. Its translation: CASSLELVRSDTQYF.